This entry features one T cell receptor (beta chain) sequence. Per the authors' pipeline: Estimated nucleated cell counts came from reference gene primer amplification. The repertoire was sequenced with immunoSEQ multiplex PCR; TCRdb's copy has only in-frame clones and lacks some. That table is the source of V, J and clone size, and D and trimming were worked out from the DNA. The sample contains just under 95,000 clones, around 80% of which appear only once. The CDR3 extends over 12 amino acids. CDR1 and CDR2 from the germline V gene are SGHRS and YFSETQ. V was clipped by 7 bases and J by 3 bases, with 10 bases between them. This sample was included in a study of blood T cell repertoires in COVID-19.

This TCR derives from a man aged 45-60 years who had recovered from COVID-19. Source material: peripheral blood. The rearrangement uses TRBV5-1 and TRBJ1-1; no reliable D call. CDR3 loop: CASGRSDTEAFF. The CDR3 coding sequence is TGCGCCAGCGGGCGATCGGACACTGAAGCTTTCTTT.